This entry lists 32 T cell receptor beta chains sequenced from one sample in a study of T cell responses to AZD1222 COVID-19 vaccine. The repertoire was sequenced with immunoSEQ multiplex PCR; TCRdb's copy has only in-frame clones and lacks some. The sample contains some 89,000 clones, approximately 90% of which appear only once. This sample comprised peripheral blood, obtained on day 0 of AZD1222 vaccination. The receptors originated from an adult in good health.

The chain couples TRBV6-5 to TRBJ2-2, with D possibly matching TRBD1 (6 bases). Germline V gene data show CDR1 as MNHEY and CDR2 as SVGAGI. Trimming removed 6 bases from V and 8 bases from J, with 16 bases in between. The CDR3 runs to 14 residues. CDR3 nucleotides: TGTGCCAGCAGGGGGGACATAGGCTTGGGGGAGCTGTTTTTT. Its translation is CASRGDIGLGELFF.

The chain couples TRBV5-4 to TRBJ1-2, with D tentatively TRBD1 (5 bases). Germline V CDR1 and CDR2: SGHNT, YYREEE (reference sequence). This CDR3 contains 14 residues. The V end lost 5 bases, the J end lost 1 base, and 12 bases lay between the germline ends. The DNA for the CDR3 is TGTGCCAGCAGTTTTACGGGGGGTAACTATGGCTACACCTTC. It codes for CASSFTGGNYGYTF.

The rearrangement joins TRBV5-1 to TRBJ2-1, with 8 positions matching TRBD2. Trimming at V came to 4 bases and at J to 2 bases, leaving 5 bases not matched to a gene. In germline, CDR1 is SGHRS, CDR2 YFSETQ. The CDR3 has 15 amino acids. The DNA of the CDR3 is TGCGCCAGCAGCGGGGGACTAGGGGCCTACAATGAGCAGTTCTTC. It specifies CASSGGLGAYNEQFF.

CDR3 residues: CASSLVGQGGEQYF. The CDR3 nucleotides read TGTGCCAGCAGCTTAGTAGGACAGGGAGGCGAGCAGTACTTC. The chain links TRBV7-8 to TRBJ2-7; 8 bases agree with TRBD1. Germline V lookup: CDR1 SGHVS, CDR2 FQNEAQ. The CDR3 has 14 residues. The ends lost 1 base at V and 6 bases at J; junction bases unmatched: 5.

This chain links TRBV4-3 with TRBJ2-7; D possibly uses TRBD1 or TRBD2 (5 bases each). Germline V lookup: CDR1 LGHNA, CDR2 YSLEER. The V gene lost 2 bases and the J gene lost 3 bases, with 11 bases spanning the gap. The CDR3 loop spans 14 amino acids. Written as DNA, the CDR3 is TGCGCCAGCAGCCAATATTTGGGGGTCTACGAGCAGTACTTC. Translating it yields CASSQYLGVYEQYF.

Remarks on this clone: Other DNA sequences in this specimen translate into the identical CDR3. The gene calls are TRBV19 and TRBJ1-2; D gene ambiguous. Germline V gene data show CDR1 as LNHDA and CDR2 as SQIVND (reference sequence). Trimming removed 3 bases at V and 11 bases at J, with 16 bases between. The CDR3 totals 13 residues. The CDR3 nucleotides read TGTGCCAGTAGTATCGGAGGATCATCGGGATACACCTTC. Translating gives CASSIGGSSGYTF.

V and J are TRBV5-1 and TRBJ2-7; 7 bases are shared with TRBD1. Germline lookup yields CDR1 SGHRS and CDR2 YFSETQ. Germline trimming cut 0 bases from V and 5 bases from J; bases unmatched to any gene: 8. The CDR3 has 15 residues. CDR3 nucleotides: TGCGCCAGCAGCTTGGTACAGGGGCGATCCGACGAGCAGTACTTC. Its protein is CASSLVQGRSDEQYF.

This chain connects TRBV3-1 (or the pseudogene TRBV3-2) to TRBJ2-5, with 8 positions matching TRBD2. The CDR3 is 16 residues long. The germline V gene has CDR1 LGHDT and CDR2 YNNKEL (reference sequence). V trimming: 2 bases; J trimming: 3 bases; junction bases outside the gene matches: 8. Here the CDR3 DNA reads TGTGCCAGCAGCCAATGGACGACTAGCGCGAAAGAGACCCAGTACTTC. Translated, it gives CASSQWTTSAKETQYF.

This sequence joins TRBV12-3 or TRBV12-4 and TRBJ1-5; no definite D call. The CDR3 is made up of 13 amino acids. The V gene lost 7 bases and the J gene lost 4 bases, with 11 bases spanning the gap. In DNA form, the CDR3 reads TGTGCCAGCACCCCGAGTGGAAATCAGCCCCAGCATTTT. Amino acid sequence: CASTPSGNQPQHF.

V and J are TRBV6-5 and TRBJ1-2; TRBD1 matches at 9 bases. J lost 3 bases, V lost 4 bases, and 9 bases had no gene match. This CDR3 has 16 residues. Per germline, CDR1 MNHEY and CDR2 SVGAGI. Here the CDR3 DNA reads TGTGCCAGCAGTTCACCGGGACAGGGAACACACTATGGCTACACCTTC. Translated: CASSSPGQGTHYGYTF.

The chain employs TRBV19 and TRBJ1-2; the match to TRBD1 covers 9 bases. Germline trimming cut 0 bases from V and 2 bases from J; bases unmatched to any gene: 4. Per the germline V gene, CDR1 is LNHDA and CDR2 is SQIVND (reference sequence). The CDR3 runs to 16 residues. The CDR3 coding sequence is TGTGCCAGTAGTATAGACGGGACAGGGAGAAACTATGGCTACACCTTC. Translated, it gives CASSIDGTGRNYGYTF.

The chain carries TRBV27 and TRBJ1-5, with 8 nucleotides matching TRBD1. The CDR3 is 16 amino acids. V gave up 0 bases and J gave up 1 base; unmatched junction bases: 2. Looked up from germline, CDR1 is MNHEY and CDR2 is SMNVEV (reference sequence). CDR3 DNA sequence: TGTGCCAGCAGTTTATCCTACAGGGGGAGCAATCAGCCCCAGCATTTT. The encoded protein is CASSLSYRGSNQPQHF.

This clone was observed a few times. The rearrangement links TRBV9 to TRBJ2-7, with 7 positions matching TRBD1. CDR3 length: 14 amino acids. V was clipped by 0 bases and J by 8 bases; unmatched bases: 8. Germline V lookup: CDR1 SGDLS, CDR2 YYNGEE. The DNA of the CDR3 is TGTGCCAGCAGCGTAGAACACAGGGGAGCACAGCAGTACTTC. It specifies CASSVEHRGAQQYF.

This clone has only one observation. The chain employs TRBV6-5 and TRBJ1-1; TRBD1 matches 9 bases. The germline CDR1 and CDR2 sequences are MNHEY and SVGAGI. V shed 4 bases, J shed 7 bases, and the junction held 10 bases outside the gene matches. This CDR3 contains 15 residues. CDR3 in amino acids: CASSSGTGYRGEAFF. CDR3 DNA: TGTGCCAGCAGTTCCGGGACAGGGTATCGTGGTGAAGCTTTCTTT.

V gene TRBV6-1 combines with J gene TRBJ1-3; D not resolved. CDR3 length: 12 amino acids. Per germline, CDR1 MNHNS and CDR2 SASEGT. V gave up 2 bases and J gave up 4 bases, with 3 bases separating them. The CDR3 nucleotides are TGTGCCAGCAGTGAACGCGGAAACACCATATATTTT. It yields the protein CASSERGNTIYF.

The rearrangement links TRBV7-8 to TRBJ1-1; D is possibly TRBD1 (5 bases). Per germline, CDR1 SGHVS and CDR2 FQNEAQ. Trimming shortened V by 5 bases and J by 8 bases, and 12 bases separated the two germline ends. The CDR3 covers 12 residues. CDR3 DNA sequence: TGTGCCAGCAGCCACCCCGGGACGGAAGCTTTCTTT. As protein: CASSHPGTEAFF.

V gene TRBV18 combines with J gene TRBJ1-1, with no clear D. The CDR3 length is 13 residues. Trimming stripped 6 bases from V and 1 base from J, with 9 bases between. The V gene's germline CDR1 is KGHSH and CDR2 LQKENI. The CDR3 here is CASSGQQNTEAFF. For the CDR3, the DNA is TGTGCCAGCTCCGGCCAGCAGAACACTGAAGCTTTCTTT.

There are a few counts of this clone. The J gene is TRBJ2-3, the V gene TRBV6-4; tentatively, D is TRBD1 (5 bases). CDR1 MRHNA and CDR2 SNTAGT come from the germline V gene. Between the trimmed V and J ends, which lost 3 bases and 2 bases, there was a span of 6 bases. The CDR3 has 13 amino acids. The CDR3 region has the DNA TGTGCCAGCAGTGATGGGGCCACAGATACGCAGTATTTT. Translated, it gives CASSDGATDTQYF.

The rearrangement joins TRBV6-1 to TRBJ2-3; D not resolved. Trimming removed 3 bases at V and 2 bases at J, with 15 bases between. In germline, CDR1 is MNHNS, CDR2 SASEGT. CDR3 length equals 16 residues. The CDR3 loop is CASSESPSYPTDTQYF. CDR3 in DNA: TGTGCCAGCAGTGAGTCTCCCTCCTACCCCACAGATACGCAGTATTTT.

This sequence joins TRBV5-1 and TRBJ2-7, with TRBD2 matching 11 bases. The J segment lost 4 bases and the V segment lost 3 bases, leaving 12 bases of the junction unmatched. Looked up from germline, CDR1 is SGHRS and CDR2 is YFSETQ. CDR3 length: 17 amino acids. CDR3 nucleotide sequence: TGCGCCAGCAGCTCGGGGGTGACTAGCGGGACACCGTACGAGCAGTACTTC. Residues: CASSSGVTSGTPYEQYF.

The chain carries TRBV15 and TRBJ2-3; D uncertain. The CDR3 is made up of 13 amino acids. V was shortened by 0 bases and J by 4 bases, with 5 bases between the two germline ends. Germline V lookup: CDR1 LNHNV, CDR2 YYDKDF (reference sequence). CDR3 region: CATSRDLADTQYF. The CDR3 coding sequence is TGTGCCACCAGCAGAGATCTGGCAGATACGCAGTATTTT.

The chain employs TRBV5-6 and TRBJ2-7; D gene uncertain. CDR1 is SGHDT, CDR2 YYEEEE, per germline. CDR3 length: 13 amino acids. V was clipped by 0 bases and J by 2 bases, with 6 bases between them. Here the CDR3 reads CASSLVRPYEQYF. For the CDR3, the DNA is TGTGCCAGCAGCTTGGTACGGCCCTACGAGCAGTACTTC.

This chain connects TRBV6-2 or TRBV6-3 to TRBJ1-5, with D perhaps TRBD1 (5 bases). CDR1 is MNHEY, CDR2 SVGEGT, per germline. The V end lost 3 bases, the J end lost 4 bases, and 13 bases lay between the germline ends. This CDR3 is 15 amino acids long. The CDR3 nucleotides read TGTGCCAGCAGTTATCAGGCCCGGGGGAATCAGCCCCAGCATTTT. The encoded protein is CASSYQARGNQPQHF.

This rearrangement joins TRBV9 to TRBJ1-2; tentatively, D is TRBD1 (5 bases). The germline V gene has CDR1 SGDLS and CDR2 YYNGEE. The CDR3 extends over 13 amino acids. V was trimmed by 6 bases and J by 5 bases, leaving 14 bases between them. This CDR3 is CASIRAALYGYTF. As DNA, the CDR3 is TGTGCCAGCATCAGGGCGGCGTTATATGGCTACACCTTC.

The chain is built from TRBV7-8 and TRBJ1-2; no firm D call. From germline, CDR1 is SGHVS and CDR2 FQNEAQ. V lost 1 base and J 2 bases, leaving 5 bases between the germline ends. This CDR3 is built from 13 residues. CDR3 DNA: TGTGCCAGCAGCTTAGAAACGAACTATGGCTACACCTTC. It codes for CASSLETNYGYTF.

The chain uses TRBV4-1 and TRBJ2-1; the D is unclear. CDR1 is MGHRA and CDR2 is YSYEKL in the germline V gene. V was clipped by 2 bases and J by 8 bases, with 10 bases between them. CDR3 size: 13 residues. DNA of the CDR3: TGCGCCAGCAGCCAACAGGATAGGGATGAGCAGTTCTTC. Translated: CASSQQDRDEQFF.

This clone was observed a single time. This rearrangement joins TRBV29-1 to TRBJ2-5; D may be TRBD2 (5 bases). The CDR3 covers 13 residues. The V end lost 4 bases, the J end lost 2 bases, and 11 bases lay between the germline ends. From germline, CDR1 is SQVTM and CDR2 ANQGSEA. The CDR3 loop reads CSVGTRNQETQYF. In DNA, the CDR3 is TGCAGCGTTGGGACTCGGAATCAAGAGACCCAGTACTTC.

J is TRBJ2-2 and V is TRBV19; D is perhaps TRBD2 (6 bases). Trimming pared 0 bases from V and 2 bases from J, leaving 13 bases between. Germline V lookup: CDR1 LNHDA, CDR2 SQIVND (reference sequence). The CDR3 extends over 17 amino acids. The CDR3 DNA sequence: TGTGCCAGTAGTATAGATCGGTTAGCGGCAAACACCGGGGAGCTGTTTTTT. Protein product: CASSIDRLAANTGELFF.

This clone was picked up one time. The CDR3 region has the DNA TGTGCCAGCAGCCAGGGCCCCGACAATCAGCCCCAGCATTTT. Translated, it gives CASSQGPDNQPQHF. The rearrangement joins TRBV3-1 (or the pseudogene TRBV3-2) to TRBJ1-5, with no clear D. The CDR3 runs to 14 residues. V gave up 3 bases and J gave up 3 bases, with 9 bases separating them. Per germline, CDR1 LGHDT and CDR2 YNNKEL (reference sequence).

The CDR3 DNA sequence: TGTGCCAGCTCACCGCCCGGGACTAGCGGGATGAAGGGTAACGAGCAGTACTTC. This translates into CASSPPGTSGMKGNEQYF. The V call is TRBV18, the J call TRBJ2-7; 13 nucleotides align to TRBD2. The V gene end was trimmed by 3 bases and the J gene end by 5 bases; junction bases not matched to a gene: 13. In germline, CDR1 is KGHSH, CDR2 LQKENI. The CDR3 is 18 residues long.

This chain links TRBV5-4 with TRBJ1-6, with D possibly TRBD1 on 5 matching bases. V was shortened by 3 bases and J by 8 bases, with 12 bases between the two germline ends. CDR1 is SGHNT and CDR2 is YYREEE in the germline V gene (reference sequence). The CDR3 consists of 14 residues. The CDR3 is CASSSREPHSPLHF. CDR3 nucleotide sequence: TGTGCCAGCAGCTCCAGGGAGCCCCATTCACCCCTCCACTTT.

The chain is built from TRBV7-2 and TRBJ1-5, with D perhaps TRBD1 (6 bases). The V and J ends lost 1 base and 8 bases respectively, with 9 bases between them. This CDR3 is 13 amino acids long. Germline loops: CDR1 SGHTA, CDR2 FQGNSA. Here the CDR3 reads CASSLGTAEPQHF. For the CDR3, the DNA is TGTGCCAGCAGCTTAGGGACAGCAGAGCCCCAGCATTTT.